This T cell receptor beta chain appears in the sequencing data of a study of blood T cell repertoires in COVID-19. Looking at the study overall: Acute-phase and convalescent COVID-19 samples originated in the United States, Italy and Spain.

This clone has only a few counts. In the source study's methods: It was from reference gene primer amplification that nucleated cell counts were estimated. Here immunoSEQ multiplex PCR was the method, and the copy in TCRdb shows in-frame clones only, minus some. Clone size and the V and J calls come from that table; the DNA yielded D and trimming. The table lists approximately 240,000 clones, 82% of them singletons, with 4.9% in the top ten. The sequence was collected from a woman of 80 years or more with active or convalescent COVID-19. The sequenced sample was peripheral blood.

The CDR3 nucleotides read TGTGCCAGCAGCCCCCAAGGGGGGGACACCATATATTTT. Encoded protein: CASSPQGGDTIYF. V usage is TRBV13 and J usage is TRBJ1-3; D might be TRBD1 (6 bases). The V gene's germline CDR1 is PRHDT and CDR2 FYEKMQ (reference sequence). CDR3 size: 13 residues. Trimming pared 5 bases from V and 8 bases from J, leaving 13 bases between.